This is a list of T cell receptor beta chains from one sample in a study of Graves' ophthalmopathy and Graves' hyperthyroidism. Using its own MiXCR run on the multiplex PCR reads, TCRdb lists one record per CDR3 protein. The sample lists 560,000 or so distinct CDR3 sequences, approximately 35% occurring once. The sequencing sample was made of peripheral blood or thyroid tissue (not recorded which). Receptors were obtained from an adult man with Graves' hyperthyroidism. CDR3s include the opening cysteine and the closing phenylalanine or tryptophan. Fields, in order: V gene, J gene, clone size, D gene, CDR3 protein, CDR3 DNA. A D gene is named only where the DNA matches it firmly. Not every row has a clone size; where given, it reads once, few, many or a size class.

TRBV9,TRBJ2-7,many,TRBD2,CASSVDWRGRAYEQYF,TGTGCCAGCAGCGTAGATTGGCGCGGGAGAGCCTACGAGCAGTACTTC
TRBV5-4,TRBJ2-7,many,TRBD2,CASSLTSAHYEQYF,TGTGCCAGCAGCTTGACTAGCGCTCATTACGAGCAGTACTTC
TRBV20-1,TRBJ2-7,-,-,CSAIGGTAGYEQYF,TGCAGTGCTATCGGGGGTACGGCCGGCTACGAGCAGTACTTC
TRBV6-5,TRBJ2-5,many,-,CASRDGWAQETQYF,TGTGCCAGCAGAGACGGGTGGGCCCAAGAGACCCAGTACTTC
TRBV7-9,TRBJ2-7,once,TRBD2,CASSVAGWGEQYF,TGTGCCAGCAGCGTAGCGGGATGGGGTGAGCAGTACTTC
TRBV7-2,TRBJ1-6,many,-,CASSLSRAPLHF,TGTGCCAGCAGCTTAAGCCGGGCACCCCTCCACTTT
TRBV20-1,TRBJ1-1,-,-,CSAGRGVEAFF,TGCAGTGCTGGCAGGGGTGTCGAAGCTTTCTTT
TRBV7-2,TRBJ2-7,many,-,CASRLGAAYEQYF,TGTGCCAGCAGATTAGGGGCAGCTTACGAGCAGTACTTC
TRBV7-9,TRBJ2-1,-,TRBD1,CASSLSGQGRNEQFF,TGTGCCAGCAGCTTAAGCGGACAGGGGCGGAATGAGCAGTTCTTC
TRBV12-3/TRBV12-4,TRBJ2-5,few,-,CASSPITGMYQETQYF,TGTGCCAGCAGTCCAATAACAGGGATGTACCAAGAGACCCAGTACTTC
TRBV7-2,TRBJ1-1,-,-,CASSSAGAFF,TGTGCCAGCAGCTCCGCGGGAGCTTTCTTT
TRBV19,TRBJ1-5,few,-,CASSRQLYNQPQHF,TGTGCCAGTAGTAGGCAGTTATACAATCAGCCCCAGCATTTT
TRBV7-2,TRBJ2-7,many,-,CASSLNRESHEQYF,TGTGCCAGCAGCTTAAACAGGGAGTCCCACGAGCAGTACTTC
TRBV14,TRBJ1-2,-,-,CASSQTPGHLHGYTF,TGTGCCAGCAGCCAAACACCGGGACACCTCCATGGCTACACCTTC
TRBV20-1,TRBJ2-3,-,-,CSARNSGTDTQYF,TGCAGTGCTAGAAATAGCGGCACAGATACGCAGTATTTT
TRBV29-1,TRBJ2-5,many,-,CSVGITAQETQYF,TGCAGCGTTGGAATCACGGCTCAAGAGACCCAGTACTTC
TRBV24-1,TRBJ2-7,-,-,CATSDSDGSSYEQYF,TGTGCCACCAGTGATTCAGACGGGAGCTCCTACGAGCAGTACTTC
TRBV10-3,TRBJ1-2,-,-,CAISRGTGYTF,TGTGCCATCAGCAGGGGAACTGGCTACACCTTC
TRBV2,TRBJ1-2,many,-,CASIGANYGYTF,TGTGCCAGCATCGGGGCTAACTATGGCTACACCTTC
TRBV7-9,TRBJ2-7,-,TRBD2,CASSSQTSGGVYEQYF,TGTGCCAGCAGCTCGCAGACTAGCGGGGGGGTCTACGAGCAGTACTTC
TRBV11-1,TRBJ2-1,-,TRBD2,CASTLGLAGVGQFF,TGTGCCAGCACCCTCGGACTAGCGGGAGTAGGGCAGTTCTTC
TRBV5-1,TRBJ2-5,-,TRBD2,CASSLVPGLALQETQYF,TGCGCCAGCAGCTTGGTCCCGGGACTAGCGTTACAAGAGACCCAGTACTTC
TRBV2,TRBJ1-1,many,TRBD1,CASMVSTDRGTVNTEAFF,TGTGCCAGCATGGTTTCCACGGACAGGGGGACGGTGAACACTGAAGCTTTCTTT
TRBV5-1,TRBJ2-5,few,TRBD2,CASSLGSGVETQYF,TGCGCCAGCAGCTTGGGTAGCGGGGTGGAGACCCAGTACTTC
TRBV7-9,TRBJ1-2,once,-,CASSYSDRDLGNTF,TGTGCCAGCAGCTACTCGGACCGGGATCTTGGAAACACCTTC
TRBV29-1,TRBJ2-7,-,-,CSVAGSYGQYF,TGCAGCGTTGCGGGGTCTTACGGGCAGTACTTC
TRBV9,TRBJ2-5,few,TRBD2,CASSVGWGGTWETQYF,TGTGCCAGCAGCGTAGGATGGGGGGGTACCTGGGAGACCCAGTACTTC
TRBV6-1,TRBJ2-7,few,TRBD2,CASSEALAGVSYEQYF,TGTGCCAGCAGTGAAGCGCTGGCGGGAGTATCCTACGAGCAGTACTTC
TRBV19,TRBJ2-7,many,TRBD1,CASSPGTGTYYEQYF,TGTGCCAGTAGCCCCGGGACAGGGACATACTACGAGCAGTACTTC
TRBV4-1,TRBJ1-4,few,-,CASSQVVGLLNEKLFF,TGCGCCAGCAGCCAAGTTGTAGGGCTACTTAATGAAAAACTGTTTTTT
TRBV5-1,TRBJ2-6,many,-,CASSFEGSGANVLTF,TGCGCCAGCAGCTTTGAGGGCTCTGGGGCCAACGTCCTGACTTTC
TRBV20-1,TRBJ1-1,-,TRBD1,CSAEPSTGDTEAFF,TGCAGTGCTGAACCGTCAACAGGGGACACTGAAGCTTTCTTT
TRBV10-3,TRBJ1-2,many,TRBD1,CAISEIAGTDGYTF,TGTGCCATCAGTGAGATCGCCGGGACAGATGGCTACACCTTC
TRBV6-5,TRBJ1-3,few,-,CASSYSRESGNTIYF,TGTGCCAGCAGTTACTCGAGAGAATCTGGAAACACCATATATTTT
TRBV6-4,TRBJ1-2,-,-,CASSDSTGGSDYGYTF,TGTGCCAGCAGTGACTCGACGGGCGGGAGCGACTATGGCTACACCTTC
TRBV5-5,TRBJ1-2,few,TRBD1,CATPWELTGSYGYTF,TGTGCCACCCCATGGGAATTGACAGGGAGCTATGGCTACACCTTC
TRBV7-9,TRBJ1-2,-,-,CASSRSESGYTF,TGTGCCAGCAGCCGAAGTGAGAGTGGCTACACCTTC
TRBV29-1,TRBJ1-2,-,-,CSWDTGPPRGYTF,TGCAGCTGGGACACCGGGCCACCTCGTGGCTACACCTTC
TRBV19,TRBJ2-2,many,-,CASSIFATGNTGELFF,TGTGCCAGTAGTATTTTTGCGACGGGAAACACCGGGGAGCTGTTTTTT
TRBV20-1,TRBJ1-6,once,TRBD1,CSARTGRSPLHF,TGCAGTGCTAGGACAGGGCGGTCACCCCTCCACTTT
TRBV7-9,TRBJ2-7,once,-,CASSPRRVWGAYNEQYF,TGTGCCAGCAGCCCCCGCCGCGTGTGGGGGGCCTACAATGAGCAGTACTTC
TRBV14,TRBJ2-7,many,-,CASSQGQAPYEQYF,TGTGCCAGCAGCCAAGGCCAGGCCCCCTACGAGCAGTACTTC
TRBV9,TRBJ2-1,-,TRBD1,CASSVGDRPYNEQFF,TGTGCCAGCAGCGTAGGGGACAGGCCATACAATGAGCAGTTCTTC
TRBV10-3,TRBJ2-3,-,-,CAISDWTDTDTQYF,TGTGCCATCAGTGATTGGACGGACACAGATACGCAGTATTTT
TRBV12-5,TRBJ1-2,-,TRBD1,CASGYPGQGARYGYTF,TGTGCTAGTGGCTATCCGGGACAGGGGGCTCGCTATGGCTACACCTTC
TRBV7-8,TRBJ2-2,many,-,CASGFSGLYANTGELFF,TGTGCCAGCGGCTTTAGCGGCCTCTACGCGAACACCGGGGAGCTGTTTTTT
TRBV10-3,TRBJ2-7,many,TRBD1,CATDSGTDYEQYF,TGTGCCACGGACTCCGGGACAGACTACGAGCAGTACTTC
TRBV6-5,TRBJ2-7,-,TRBD1,CASSDMGQGAYEQYF,TGTGCCAGCAGTGATATGGGACAGGGGGCCTACGAGCAGTACTTC
TRBV2,TRBJ1-2,many,TRBD1,CASSEGDSSYGYTF,TGTGCCAGCAGTGAAGGGGACAGCAGCTATGGCTACACCTTC
TRBV20-1,TRBJ2-7,many,TRBD1,CSAPNRQGISYEQYF,TGCAGTGCTCCCAATAGACAGGGAATCTCCTACGAGCAGTACTTC
TRBV5-4,TRBJ2-7,-,-,CASSFETYEQYF,TGTGCCAGCAGCTTCGAGACCTACGAGCAGTACTTC
TRBV2,TRBJ2-5,many,TRBD1,CASSLDRRNQETQYF,TGTGCCAGCAGTCTGGACAGGAGAAACCAAGAGACCCAGTACTTC
TRBV6-6,TRBJ2-6,many,-,CASIFAGMGAGANVLTF,TGTGCCAGCATCTTCGCGGGTATGGGTGCGGGGGCCAACGTCCTGACTTTC
TRBV5-4,TRBJ2-7,many,-,CAAGLSYEQYF,TGTGCCGCGGGCCTTAGCTACGAGCAGTACTTC
TRBV7-9,TRBJ1-2,many,-,CASSSQGRSYGYTF,TGTGCCAGCAGCTCGCAGGGGCGGAGCTATGGCTACACCTTC
TRBV10-3,TRBJ2-5,many,-,CAISDSRGEWETQYF,TGTGCCATCAGTGATTCGCGTGGAGAGTGGGAGACCCAGTACTTC
TRBV7-9,TRBJ1-2,-,TRBD1,CASSIGTGDEGYTF,TGTGCCAGCAGCATCGGGACAGGGGATGAGGGCTACACCTTC
TRBV29-1,TRBJ2-5,few,TRBD1,CSLRQGAETQYF,TGCAGCTTACGACAGGGGGCTGAGACCCAGTACTTC
TRBV7-9,TRBJ1-6,many,-,CASSLGEGLNSPLHF,TGTGCCAGCAGCTTAGGGGAGGGTTTGAATTCACCCCTCCACTTT